This section outlines one TCR beta chain sequence together with its context. Its specificity is unknown. The data were obtained in a study of cytomegalovirus exposure and HLA in healthy donors. Study-wide findings and caveats: Most TCR sequences showed up rarely, but some public TCRs showed up in many donors. The authors confirmed in vitro that three CMV-associated chains were specific for CMV antigens.

PCR used 60 Vbeta primers and 13 Jbeta primers. Using immunoSEQ multiplex PCR, the repertoire was profiled, and TCRdb retains in-frame clones only, with some absent. The data show under 150,000 clones, around 70% seen once. Trimming stripped 1 base from V and 5 bases from J, with 13 bases between. CDR1 and CDR2 (germline): SEHNR, FQNEAQ (reference sequence). The CDR3 is made up of 15 amino acids. This receptor was identified in a man aged 25-45 years in good health and CMV-seronegative. V is TRBV7-9 and J is TRBJ2-3; D is possibly TRBD2 (7 bases). Material for sequencing was PBMCs. The CDR3 DNA is TGTGCCAGCAGCTTAGGTCGGGGGGCTCAAGATACGCAGTATTTT. Amino acids: CASSLGRGAQDTQYF. Variable domain in full (rest from reference TRBV7-9 and TRBJ2-3): DTGVSQNPRHKITKRGQNVTFRCDPISEHNRLYWYRQTLGQGPEFLTYFQNEAQLEKSRLLSDRFSAERPKGSFSTLEIQRTEQGDSAMYLCASSLGRGAQDTQYFGPGTRLTVL.